Listed here are 25 T cell receptor beta chains from one sample, sequenced in a study of CD4+ T cells in melanoma. TCRdb's copy holds only in-frame clones and misses some; the assay was immunoSEQ multiplex PCR. The data show 120,000 to 150,000 clones, with 92% seen just once and less than 2% held by the top ten. These receptors were obtained from a human donor with melanoma.

The J gene is TRBJ1-2, the V gene TRBV19; possibly TRBD1 for D (5 bases). The CDR3 loop spans 16 amino acids. Germline V lookup: CDR1 LNHDA, CDR2 SQIVND (reference sequence). Trimming left V 5 bases short and J 1 base short, with 17 bases between. CDR3 amino acids: CASSAGPGPYNYGYTF. The CDR3, as DNA: TGTGCCAGTAGTGCCGGACCGGGACCCTATAACTATGGCTACACCTTC.

The chain uses TRBV27 and TRBJ1-5, with 7 positions matching TRBD1. The CDR3 runs to 14 residues. Germline V gene sequence: CDR1 MNHEY, CDR2 SMNVEV (reference sequence). With 6 bases clipped from V and 5 bases from J, the junction kept 7 bases outside the gene matches. The CDR3 region is CASSFRGSYQPQHF. CDR3 sequence (DNA): TGTGCCAGCAGCTTCAGGGGGAGTTATCAGCCCCAGCATTTT.

The chain links TRBV14 to TRBJ2-7; D not certain. Trimming cost V 2 bases and J 5 bases, with 13 bases left between them. Germline V gives CDR1 SGHDN, CDR2 FVKESK. The CDR3 sequence is 14 residues long. In DNA, the CDR3 is TGTGCCAGCAGCCAACTCGAAAAGCCGGACGAGCAGTACTTC. Amino acid sequence: CASSQLEKPDEQYF.

CDR3 in DNA: TGTGCCAGCAGTGAACCCCCGGGACGGAGTTACTCTGGGGCCAACGTCCTGACTTTC. Translating gives CASSEPPGRSYSGANVLTF. The chain has TRBV6-1 and TRBJ2-6; the D gene could be TRBD1 or TRBD2 (5 bases each). The ends were cut back, 2 bases at V and 0 bases at J, with 17 bases in the middle. The CDR3 consists of 19 residues. Germline CDR1 MNHNS, CDR2 SASEGT.

This chain connects TRBV19 to TRBJ1-1, with D maybe TRBD1 (5 bases). Germline loops: CDR1 LNHDA, CDR2 SQIVND (reference sequence). V was trimmed by 3 bases and J by 8 bases, leaving 10 bases between them. The CDR3 has 12 amino acids. The CDR3 region is CASSIEGQEAFF. The CDR3 bases are TGTGCCAGTAGTATCGAGGGGCAGGAAGCTTTCTTT.

The chain has TRBV27 and TRBJ2-1; TRBD2 might be the D (6 bases). The V gene lost 4 bases and the J gene lost 7 bases, with 11 bases spanning the gap. The CDR3 sequence is 13 residues long. The germline V gene encodes CDR1 MNHEY and CDR2 SMNVEV (reference sequence). This chain's CDR3 is CASSSGSYNEQFF. CDR3 DNA: TGTGCCAGCAGTTCCGGGAGTTATAATGAGCAGTTCTTC.

The CDR3 region is CASSLEGGTTLPYEQYF. The CDR3 region has the DNA TGTGCCAGCAGCTTAGAAGGGGGGACCACACTCCCCTACGAGCAGTACTTC. The chain employs TRBV11-2 and TRBJ2-7, with D perhaps given as TRBD1 or TRBD2 (6 bases each). The germline V and J ends were trimmed by 0 bases and 2 bases, with 17 bases remaining between them. CDR1 SGHAT and CDR2 FQNNGV come from the germline V gene. The CDR3 loop spans 17 amino acids.

The CDR3 region is CASSPRQGANTEAFF. DNA of the CDR3: TGTGCCAGCTCACCGAGACAGGGGGCGAACACTGAAGCTTTCTTT. This sequence joins TRBV18 and TRBJ1-1; 10 bases map to TRBD1. V shed 3 bases and J 1 base; nucleotides not matched to a gene: 2. Per the germline V gene, CDR1 is KGHSH and CDR2 is LQKENI. This CDR3 spans 15 amino acids.

This rearrangement joins TRBV6-5 to TRBJ2-5; 7 bases fit TRBD2. The J call may be faulty, since TRBJ2-7 better matches the DNA end. This CDR3 contains 14 residues. Germline V lookup: CDR1 MNHEY, CDR2 SVGAGI. Here the CDR3 reads CASTTASGRYEQYF. The CDR3, as DNA: TGTGCCAGCACCACGGCTAGCGGAAGGTACGAGCAGTACTTC.

The chain carries TRBV2 and TRBJ1-1; no firm D call. The V gene's germline CDR1 is SNHLY and CDR2 FYNNEI. This CDR3 region has 15 residues. V was shortened by 2 bases and J by 0 bases, with 10 bases between the two germline ends. Here the CDR3 DNA reads TGTGCCAGCAGTGAAATCGGGCTGTTGAACACTGAAGCTTTCTTT. As protein: CASSEIGLLNTEAFF.

This clone was observed once. The V gene is TRBV11-2, the J gene TRBJ1-1; weak D call: TRBD1 (5 bases). This CDR3 spans 13 amino acids. The V end was cut by 7 bases, the J end by 4 bases, with 13 bases between. Germline CDR1 reads SGHAT; CDR2 reads FQNNGV. The CDR3 bases are TGTGCCAGCAAATCGGTCAGGGTCACTGAAGCTTTCTTT. Protein sequence: CASKSVRVTEAFF. Using reference TRBV11-2 and TRBJ1-1 for the parts outside the CDR3, the full variable domain is EAGVAQSPRYKIIEKRQSVAFWCNPISGHATLYWYQQILGQGPKLLIQFQNNGVVDDSQLPKDRFSAERLKGVDSTLKIQPAKLEDSAVYLCASKSVRVTEAFFGQGTRLTVV.

This chain connects TRBV7-9 to TRBJ2-3; either TRBD1 or TRBD2 may supply D (7 bases each). CDR3 size: 17 residues. Germline values: CDR1 SEHNR, CDR2 FQNEAQ (reference sequence). Between the trimmed V and J ends, which lost 5 bases and 0 bases, there was a span of 18 bases. The CDR3 loop reads CASSPGSGTASTDTQYF. CDR3 nucleotide sequence: TGTGCCAGCAGCCCTGGGAGCGGGACAGCTAGCACAGATACGCAGTATTTT.

The rearrangement links TRBV11-3 to TRBJ2-1; 9 bases align to TRBD1. V lost 0 bases to trimming and J lost 6 bases; unmatched junction nucleotides: 3. Germline values: CDR1 SGHNT, CDR2 YENEEA. The CDR3 length is 15 residues. In DNA, the CDR3 is TGTGCCAGCAGCTTAGAACAGGGGGCGCGCAATGAGCAGTTCTTC. Translation gives CASSLEQGARNEQFF.

The CDR3 nucleotides are TGTGCCACCAGCAGAGGGCTAGCACCAGATACGCAGTATTTT. This encodes CATSRGLAPDTQYF. This chain uses TRBV15 with TRBJ2-3; maybe TRBD2 (5 bases). The CDR3 loop spans 14 amino acids. Germline V gives CDR1 LNHNV, CDR2 YYDKDF (reference sequence). The V and J ends lost 1 base and 4 bases respectively, with 9 bases between them.

The chain joins TRBV7-9 to TRBJ1-1; D unresolved. Trimming removed 5 bases from V and 1 base from J, with 14 bases in between. The CDR3 length is 15 residues. Germline values: CDR1 SEHNR, CDR2 FQNEAQ (reference sequence). The CDR3, as DNA: TGTGCCAGCAGCGCGGGGAGTATCAGGAACACTGAAGCTTTCTTT. Amino acids: CASSAGSIRNTEAFF.

The chain joins TRBV2 to TRBJ2-2, with D maybe TRBD2 (5 bases). There are 15 residues in the CDR3. Trimming pared 4 bases from V and 6 bases from J, leaving 15 bases between. Germline V CDR1 and CDR2: SNHLY, FYNNEI. CDR3 amino acids: CASSGRAAGAGELFF. CDR3 nucleotides: TGTGCCAGCAGTGGTAGGGCCGCCGGGGCCGGGGAGCTGTTTTTT.

The chain joins TRBV10-3 to TRBJ2-7, with D possibly matching TRBD2 (6 bases). Per the germline V gene, CDR1 is ENHRY and CDR2 is SYGVKD. The CDR3 has 14 residues. Trimming left V 4 bases short and J 2 bases short, with 12 bases between. The CDR3 loop is CAISAQRATYEQYF. The CDR3 coding sequence is TGTGCCATCAGTGCTCAGCGGGCCACCTACGAGCAGTACTTC.

This chain connects TRBV6-1 to TRBJ1-3, with a possible D match to TRBD1 (5 bases). The CDR3 sequence is 15 residues long. CDR1 and CDR2 (germline): MNHNS, SASEGT. Trimming took off 5 bases at V and 0 bases at J, with 11 bases between the two ends. The CDR3 nucleotides read TGTGCCAGCAGTCCCTGGCAGGGCTCTGGAAACACCATATATTTT. Translation: CASSPWQGSGNTIYF.

This clone was observed a few times. The CDR3 DNA sequence: TGTGCCAGTGGTGCGGGGGGCCAAGAGACCCAGTACTTC. Translated: CASGAGGQETQYF. This chain uses TRBV19 with TRBJ2-5; TRBD2 aligns across 8 bases. J was trimmed by 1 base and V by 8 bases; bases with no gene match: 3. CDR3 size: 13 residues. Germline V CDR1 and CDR2: LNHDA, SQIVND (reference sequence).

V is TRBV18 and J is TRBJ1-2, with a tentative D call TRBD1 (5 bases). This CDR3 is built from 13 residues. Germline-derived CDR1 and CDR2 are KGHSH and LQKENI. Deletions cut 0 bases from V and 7 bases from J, with 9 bases between. Here the CDR3 reads CASSPPVGGGYTF. DNA of the CDR3: TGTGCCAGCTCACCACCGGTTGGGGGTGGCTACACCTTC. The full variable domain, with the rest looked up from reference TRBV18 and TRBJ1-2, is NAGVMQNPRHLVRRRGQEARLRCSPMKGHSHVYWYRQLPEEGLKFMVYLQKENIIDESGMPKERFSAEFPKEGPSILRIQQVVRGDSAAYFCASSPPVGGGYTFGSGTRLTVV.

V is TRBV19 and J is TRBJ1-3; D gene uncertain. V was pared by 8 bases and J by 4 bases, with 6 bases between. Germline CDR1 reads LNHDA; CDR2 reads SQIVND (reference sequence). This CDR3 region has 11 residues. CDR3 residues: CASRAGNTIYF. In DNA form, the CDR3 reads TGTGCCAGTCGGGCCGGAAACACCATATATTTT.

This clone appeared once. The chain combines TRBV7-3 with TRBJ2-1; D might be TRBD2 (5 bases). The length of the CDR3 is 13 residues. Germline CDR1 and CDR2: SGHTA and FQGTGA. Trimming pared 5 bases from V and 7 bases from J, leaving 12 bases between. In DNA form, the CDR3 reads TGTGCCAGCAGCCCCCGCGGCGGGAATGAGCAGTTCTTC. Protein: CASSPRGGNEQFF.

The gene calls are TRBV6-1 and TRBJ2-6; D is undetermined. V was trimmed by 6 bases and J by 4 bases, leaving 7 bases between them. Germline V gene lookup returns CDR1 MNHNS and CDR2 SASEGT. The length of the CDR3 is 13 residues. CDR3 sequence: CASRVIGANVLTF. DNA for the CDR3: TGTGCCAGCAGAGTGATCGGGGCCAACGTCCTGACTTTC.

This rearrangement joins TRBV6-1 to TRBJ2-3; 9 bases fit TRBD1. The CDR3 is 16 residues long. The V and J ends lost 4 bases and 1 base, in that order; junction bases with no gene match: 6. The germline CDR1 and CDR2 sequences are MNHNS and SASEGT. CDR3 coding DNA: TGTGCCAGCAGTGCCCAGGGACAGGGCGGCACAGATACGCAGTATTTT. Amino acids: CASSAQGQGGTDTQYF.

This clone was seen only once. CDR3 nucleotides: TGTGCCAGCAGCCAAGTCTCAGGTTCCTACGAGCAGTACTTC. It translates to CASSQVSGSYEQYF. This chain joins TRBV7-9 and TRBJ2-7; no firm D call. V was clipped by 5 bases and J by 1 base, with 12 bases between them. Looked up from germline, CDR1 is SEHNR and CDR2 is FQNEAQ (reference sequence). This CDR3 contains 14 residues.